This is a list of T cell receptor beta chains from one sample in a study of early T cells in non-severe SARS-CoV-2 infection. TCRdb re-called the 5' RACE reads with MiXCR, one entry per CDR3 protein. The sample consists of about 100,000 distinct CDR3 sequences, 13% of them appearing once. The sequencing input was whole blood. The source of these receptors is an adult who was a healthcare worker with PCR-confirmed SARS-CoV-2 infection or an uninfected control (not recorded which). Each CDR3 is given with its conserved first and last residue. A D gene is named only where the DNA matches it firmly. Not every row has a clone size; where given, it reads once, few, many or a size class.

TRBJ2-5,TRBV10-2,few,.,CASSGPAAETQYF,TGCGCCAGCTCCGGCCCGGCAGCGGAGACCCAGTACTTC
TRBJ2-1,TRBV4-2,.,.,CASSQEGGGYNEQFF,TGTGCCAGCAGCCAAGAAGGGGGAGGATACAATGAGCAGTTCTTC
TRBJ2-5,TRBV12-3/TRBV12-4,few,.,CASSLIGAGGETQYF,TGTGCCAGCAGTTTGATCGGAGCGGGCGGGGAGACCCAGTACTTC
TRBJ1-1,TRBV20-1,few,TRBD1,CSAATGGSPEAFF,TGCAGTGCGGCCACAGGGGGGTCCCCTGAAGCTTTCTTT
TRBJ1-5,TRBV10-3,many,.,CAISESRSQPQHF,TGTGCCATCAGTGAGTCTAGGAGTCAGCCCCAGCATTTT
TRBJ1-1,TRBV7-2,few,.,CASSFSVNTEAFF,TGTGCCAGCAGCTTTTCCGTGAACACTGAAGCTTTCTTT
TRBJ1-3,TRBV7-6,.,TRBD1,CASSFTGGSGNTIYF,TGTGCCAGCAGCTTCACAGGGGGCTCTGGAAACACCATATATTTT
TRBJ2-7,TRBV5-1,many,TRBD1,CASSSIRQGDAAQEYF,TGCGCCAGCAGCTCTATTCGACAGGGGGATGCCGCCCAGGAGTACTTC
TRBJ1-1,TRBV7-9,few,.,CASSLVDGGSNTEAFF,TGTGCCAGCAGCTTAGTGGACGGCGGGTCGAACACTGAAGCTTTCTTT
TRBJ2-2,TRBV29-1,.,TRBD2,CSGSGTPDGELFF,TGCAGCGGGAGCGGGACCCCGGACGGGGAGCTGTTTTTT
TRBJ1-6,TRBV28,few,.,CASSPGQPARDSPLHF,TGTGCCAGCAGTCCCGGCCAACCCGCGCGAGATTCACCCCTCCACTTT
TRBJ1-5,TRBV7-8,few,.,CASSFDSYQPQHF,TGTGCCAGCAGCTTTGACAGCTATCAGCCCCAGCATTTT
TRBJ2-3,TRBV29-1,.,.,CSVGSALLVPDTQYF,TGCAGCGTTGGAAGTGCATTGCTAGTCCCCGATACGCAGTATTTT
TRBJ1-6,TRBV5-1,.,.,CASSLKEGSPLHF,TGCGCCAGCAGCCTCAAAGAGGGTTCACCCCTCCACTTT
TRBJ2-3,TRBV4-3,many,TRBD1,CASSQASPGQGTDTQYF,TGCGCCAGCAGCCAAGCCTCCCCGGGACAGGGCACAGATACGCAGTATTTT
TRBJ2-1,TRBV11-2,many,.,CASSLDRREQFF,TGTGCCAGCAGCTTAGACCGCCGGGAGCAGTTCTTC
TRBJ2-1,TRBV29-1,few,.,CSVEGGIEQFF,TGCAGCGTTGAGGGTGGCATTGAGCAGTTCTTC
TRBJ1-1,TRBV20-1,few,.,CSARGWGGAMNTEAFF,TGCAGTGCTAGAGGTTGGGGAGGGGCAATGAACACTGAAGCTTTCTTT
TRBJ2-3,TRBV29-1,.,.,CSVSGTPGQNTDTQYF,TGCAGCGTTTCGGGGACCCCGGGACAAAACACAGATACGCAGTATTTT
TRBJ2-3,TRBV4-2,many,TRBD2,CASRPSGGTSLRSDTQYF,TGTGCCAGCAGGCCTAGCGGGGGGACAAGCTTACGCTCAGATACGCAGTATTTT
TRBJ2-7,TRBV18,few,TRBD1,CASSPTPDRGYEQYF,TGTGCCAGCTCCCCCACCCCGGACAGGGGCTACGAGCAGTACTTC
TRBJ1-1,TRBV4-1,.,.,CASSQDFWRTEAFF,TGCGCCAGCAGCCAAGATTTTTGGAGGACTGAAGCTTTCTTT
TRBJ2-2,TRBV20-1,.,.,CSARGPLGGGTGELFF,TGCAGTGCTAGAGGACCCCTAGGGGGAGGGACCGGGGAGCTGTTTTTT
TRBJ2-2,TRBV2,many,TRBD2,CASSALAGNTGELFF,TGTGCCAGCAGTGCGCTAGCGGGGAACACCGGGGAGCTGTTTTTT
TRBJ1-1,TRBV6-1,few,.,CASSEQGNTEAFF,TGTGCCAGCAGCGAACAGGGGAACACTGAAGCTTTCTTT
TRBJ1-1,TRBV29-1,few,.,CSAHGRGRTEAFF,TGCAGCGCCCACGGAAGGGGGAGGACTGAAGCTTTCTTT
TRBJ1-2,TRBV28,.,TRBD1,CANQDRGYGYTF,TGTGCCAACCAAGACAGGGGCTATGGCTACACCTTC
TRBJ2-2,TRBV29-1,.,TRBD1,CSVSRQGRTGELFF,TGCAGCGTTTCCCGACAGGGGAGAACCGGGGAGCTGTTTTTT
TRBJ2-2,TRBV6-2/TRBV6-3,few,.,CASSYPLGTLNTGELFF,TGTGCCAGCAGTTACCCCCTCGGGACACTGAACACCGGGGAGCTGTTTTTT
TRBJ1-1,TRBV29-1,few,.,CSVEDSGRDTEAFF,TGCAGCGTTGAAGATTCAGGAAGAGACACTGAAGCTTTCTTT
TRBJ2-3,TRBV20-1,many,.,CSARQGGWRDTQYF,TGCAGTGCTAGACAGGGAGGCTGGAGAGATACGCAGTATTTT
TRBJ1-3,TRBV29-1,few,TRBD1,CSAQGGESSGNTIYF,TGCAGCGCACAGGGGGGGGAAAGCTCTGGAAACACCATATATTTT
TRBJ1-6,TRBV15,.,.,CATSRDATHSPLHF,TGTGCCACCAGCAGAGACGCGACCCATTCACCCCTCCACTTT
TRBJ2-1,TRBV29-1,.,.,CSVSDNEQFF,TGCAGCGTCAGCGACAATGAGCAGTTCTTC
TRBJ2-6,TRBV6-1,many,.,CASRRQGAGANVLTF,TGTGCCAGCAGGCGTCAGGGCGCTGGGGCCAACGTCCTGACTTTC
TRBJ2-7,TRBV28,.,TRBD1,CASSSVGQGDYEQYF,TGTGCCAGCAGTTCGGTTGGACAGGGGGACTACGAGCAGTACTTC
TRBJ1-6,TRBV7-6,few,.,CASSLTVYNSPLHF,TGTGCCAGCAGCTTGACGGTTTATAATTCACCCCTCCACTTT
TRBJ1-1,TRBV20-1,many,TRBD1,CSAPRRTGVTEAFF,TGCAGTGCACCTCGCCGTACAGGGGTCACTGAAGCTTTCTTT
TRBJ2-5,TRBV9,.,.,CASSVGGRETQYF,TGTGCCAGCAGCGTGGGGGGCCGGGAGACCCAGTACTTC
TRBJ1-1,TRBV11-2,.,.,CASSFGVNAFF,TGTGCCAGCAGCTTCGGGGTGAACGCTTTCTTT
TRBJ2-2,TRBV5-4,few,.,CASSLGQGGAGELFF,TGTGCCAGCAGCTTGGGACAGGGAGGGGCCGGGGAGCTGTTTTTT
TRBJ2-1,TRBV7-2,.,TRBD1,CASSLVGGFYNEQFF,TGTGCCAGCAGCTTAGTAGGGGGCTTCTACAATGAGCAGTTCTTC
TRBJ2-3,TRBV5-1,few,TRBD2,CASSLLAGDTDTQYF,TGCGCCAGCAGCTTGCTAGCGGGGGACACAGATACGCAGTATTTT
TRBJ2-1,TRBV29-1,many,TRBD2,CSVGTSGGSNSYNEQFF,TGCAGCGTCGGGACTAGCGGGGGGTCCAATTCATACAATGAGCAGTTCTTC
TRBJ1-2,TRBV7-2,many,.,CASSLDMTGPLGGYTF,TGTGCCAGCAGCTTAGACATGACCGGGCCTTTGGGTGGCTACACCTTC
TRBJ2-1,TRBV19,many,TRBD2,CASSRGGGNYEQFF,TGTGCCAGTAGTAGGGGCGGGGGGAACTATGAGCAGTTCTTC
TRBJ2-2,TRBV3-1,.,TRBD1,CASTPRTGETGELFF,TGTGCCAGCACCCCTCGGACAGGGGAGACCGGGGAGCTGTTTTTT
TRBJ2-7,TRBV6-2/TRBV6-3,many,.,CASSPTPLSYEQYF,TGTGCCAGCAGCCCAACCCCTCTATCCTACGAGCAGTACTTC
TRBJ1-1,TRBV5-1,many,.,CASSLESSGRGTEAFF,TGCGCCAGCAGCTTGGAGAGCTCGGGGCGAGGCACTGAAGCTTTCTTT
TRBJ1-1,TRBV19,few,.,CASSFTLNTEAFF,TGTGCCAGTAGTTTCACTCTGAACACTGAAGCTTTCTTT
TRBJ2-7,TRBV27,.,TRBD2,CASSLFQRGINEQYF,TGTGCCAGCAGTTTATTCCAGCGGGGGATCAACGAGCAGTACTTC
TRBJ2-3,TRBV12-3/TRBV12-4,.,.,CASRLSQGSVRHTQYF,TGTGCCAGCAGGCTATCACAGGGTTCGGTCCGGCATACGCAGTATTTT
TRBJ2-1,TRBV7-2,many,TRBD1,CASKETGINEQFF,TGTGCCAGCAAAGAGACAGGGATCAATGAGCAGTTCTTC
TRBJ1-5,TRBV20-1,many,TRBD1,CSASGSGTGFNQPQHF,TGCAGTGCTAGTGGGTCCGGGACAGGTTTTAATCAGCCCCAGCATTTT
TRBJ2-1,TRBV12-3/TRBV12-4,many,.,CASSSRQARDNEQFF,TGTGCCAGCAGTTCCCGACAGGCCCGGGACAATGAGCAGTTCTTC
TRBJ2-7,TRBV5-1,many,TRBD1,CASSPRGQGAFYEQYF,TGCGCCAGCAGCCCCCGGGGACAGGGGGCCTTCTACGAGCAGTACTTC
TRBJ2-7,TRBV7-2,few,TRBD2,CASSLSGLAYEQYF,TGTGCCAGCAGCTTATCGGGACTAGCGTACGAGCAGTACTTC
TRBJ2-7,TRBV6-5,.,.,CASSRNAGVGQYF,TGTGCCAGCAGTCGTAACGCAGGGGTCGGGCAGTACTTC